This is a list of T cell receptor beta chains from one sample in a study of PD-1 blockade in mismatch repair-deficient tumors. This table comes from immunoSEQ multiplex PCR, and its TCRdb copy is limited to in-frame clones, with some not included. The sample contains 30,000 to 45,000 clones, roughly 83% of which appear only once. Sequences were derived from PBMCs, sampled around 40 weeks after starting pembrolizumab. The origin of the receptors is an adult with mismatch repair-deficient cancer. The CDR3 runs from the conserved cysteine through the conserved F or W. D genes are given only for firm matches. Size is omitted from some rows. Given values are once, few, many or a class for expanded clones.

v_gene	abundance	d_gene	j_gene	CDR3nt	CDR3aa
TRBV5-1	.	.	TRBJ2-5	TGCGCCAGCAGCTTCGGGGGAGAGGAGACCCAGTACTTC	CASSFGGEETQYF
TRBV19	.	.	TRBJ2-7	TGTGCCAGTGGTCTGGGCAACGAGCAGTACTTC	CASGLGNEQYF
TRBV28	.	TRBD1	TRBJ1-4	TGTGCCAGCCGATATGGCGGACAGGGTACGGAAAAACTGTTTTTT	CASRYGGQGTEKLFF
TRBV7-8	.	TRBD1	TRBJ2-1	TGTGCCAGCAGCTCGGGACAGGGGGCCTACAATGAGCAGTTCTTC	CASSSGQGAYNEQFF
TRBV2	.	.	TRBJ2-7	TGTGCCAGCAGTGAAGTCTCCGGCGGGCAGTACTTC	CASSEVSGGQYF
TRBV19	.	.	TRBJ1-1	TGTGCCAGTAGTATCCGGGTCCAGGGCACTGAAGCTTTCTTT	CASSIRVQGTEAFF
TRBV6-6	.	.	TRBJ2-3	TGTGCCAGCAGTTATGTGCGGGATACGCAGTATTTT	CASSYVRDTQYF
TRBV10-3	.	.	TRBJ2-2	TGTGCCATCAAAGGGGACTTAAACACCGGGGAGCTGTTTTTT	CAIKGDLNTGELFF
TRBV28	once	.	TRBJ1-1	TGTGCCAGCAGTTTAGGGGTCCGGGGGGGGACGAACACTGAAGCTTTCTTT	CASSLGVRGGTNTEAFF
TRBV7-3	.	TRBD2	TRBJ2-3	TGTGCCAGCAGCCCAACCCGGACTAGCGGGAGGGATACGCAGTATTTT	CASSPTRTSGRDTQYF
TRBV19	.	TRBD2	TRBJ2-7	TGTGCCACAGGACAGAGACTAGCGGGAGATGGAGACTACGAGCAGTACTTC	CATGQRLAGDGDYEQYF